This paragraph reports one TCR beta chain. The sample belongs to a study of blood T cell repertoires in COVID-19. Looking at the study overall: The United States, Italy and Spain were the sources of the acute and convalescent COVID-19 samples. The analysed material was cDNA or gDNA that came from T cells, B-cell-depleted T cells, or PBMCs.

V gave up 5 bases and J gave up 8 bases; unmatched junction bases: 9. This CDR3 is 14 amino acids long. The V gene's germline CDR1 is SEHNR and CDR2 FQNEAQ (reference sequence). In the authors' methods: Researchers report that nucleated cell counts were estimated from reference gene primer amplification. Profiled with immunoSEQ multiplex PCR; TCRdb holds only in-frame clones, not every one. V and J calls and clone size are those listed in that table; D and trimming were worked out from the DNA. The sample contains about 190,000 clones, 75% to 90% of which appear only once. The source material was peripheral blood. This chain links TRBV7-9 with TRBJ2-1; 7 positions match TRBD2. The TCR sequence derives from a middle-aged man with acute or convalescent COVID-19. CDR3 nucleotide sequence: TGTGCCAGCAGCCCGAGCTACGCGGGAGATGAGCAGTTCTTC. Its translation: CASSPSYAGDEQFF.